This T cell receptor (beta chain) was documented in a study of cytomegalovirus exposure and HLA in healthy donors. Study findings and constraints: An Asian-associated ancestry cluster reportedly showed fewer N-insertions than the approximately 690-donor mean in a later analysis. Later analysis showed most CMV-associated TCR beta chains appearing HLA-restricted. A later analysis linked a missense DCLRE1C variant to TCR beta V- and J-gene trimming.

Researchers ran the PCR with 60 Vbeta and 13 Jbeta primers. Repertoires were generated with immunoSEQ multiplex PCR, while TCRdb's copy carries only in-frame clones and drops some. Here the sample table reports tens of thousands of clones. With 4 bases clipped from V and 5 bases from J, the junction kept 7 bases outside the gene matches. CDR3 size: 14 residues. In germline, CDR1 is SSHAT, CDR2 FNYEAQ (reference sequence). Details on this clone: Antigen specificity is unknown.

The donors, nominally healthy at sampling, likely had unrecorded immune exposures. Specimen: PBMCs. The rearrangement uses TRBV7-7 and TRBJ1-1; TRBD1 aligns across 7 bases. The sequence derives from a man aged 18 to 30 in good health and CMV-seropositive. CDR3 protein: CASSSGQKETEAFF. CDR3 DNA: TGTGCCAGCAGCTCGGGACAGAAAGAAACTGAAGCTTTCTTT.